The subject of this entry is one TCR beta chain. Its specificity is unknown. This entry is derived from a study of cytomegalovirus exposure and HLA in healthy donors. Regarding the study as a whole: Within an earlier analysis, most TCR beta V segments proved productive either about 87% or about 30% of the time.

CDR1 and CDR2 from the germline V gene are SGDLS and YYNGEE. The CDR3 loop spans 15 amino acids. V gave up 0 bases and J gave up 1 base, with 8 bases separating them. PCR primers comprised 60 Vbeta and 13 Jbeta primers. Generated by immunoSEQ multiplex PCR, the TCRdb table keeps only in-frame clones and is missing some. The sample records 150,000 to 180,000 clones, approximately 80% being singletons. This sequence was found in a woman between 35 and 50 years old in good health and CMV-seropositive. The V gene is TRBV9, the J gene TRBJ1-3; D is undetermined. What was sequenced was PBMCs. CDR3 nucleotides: TGTGCCAGCAGCGTAGAGCCAGGATCTGGAAACACCATATATTTT. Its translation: CASSVEPGSGNTIYF.